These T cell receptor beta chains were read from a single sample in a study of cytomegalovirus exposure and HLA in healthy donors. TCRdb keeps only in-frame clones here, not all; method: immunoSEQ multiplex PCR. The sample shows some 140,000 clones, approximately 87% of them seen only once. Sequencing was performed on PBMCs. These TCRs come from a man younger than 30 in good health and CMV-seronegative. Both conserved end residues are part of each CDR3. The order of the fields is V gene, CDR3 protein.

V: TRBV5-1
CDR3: CASSPDRGGSYNEQFF

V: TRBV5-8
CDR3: CASRPRTQAGSPLHF

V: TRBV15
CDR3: CATSGNWAGGTYNEQFF

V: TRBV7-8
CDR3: CASSPSGRATYNEQFF

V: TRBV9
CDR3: CASSPEWGGWTEAFF

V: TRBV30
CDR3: CAWSRLVETQYF

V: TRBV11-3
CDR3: CASSLTTGGDRQFF

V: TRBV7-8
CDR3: CASSLGRNRAYNEQFF

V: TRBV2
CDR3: CASSDRVMNTEAFF

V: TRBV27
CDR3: CASSASTGNSYEQYF

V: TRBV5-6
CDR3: CASSLRGANEQFF

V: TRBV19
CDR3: CASSRQGLGNEKLFF

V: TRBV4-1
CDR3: CASSQVDMVSTGELFF

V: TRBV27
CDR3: CASSLTGGRGHYEQYF

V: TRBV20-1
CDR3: CSAISNEQFF

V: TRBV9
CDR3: CASSVASGVGELFF

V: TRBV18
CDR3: CASSVDRSGNTIYF

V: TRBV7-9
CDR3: CASSFSEARYEQYF

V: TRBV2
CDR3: CASRSLRDYNEQFF

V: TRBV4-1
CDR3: CASSPPSRSNIQYF

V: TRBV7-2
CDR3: CASSWNRGHEQFF

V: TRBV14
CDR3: CASSQSASYGYTF

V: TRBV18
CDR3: CASSTDSGGRTEAFF

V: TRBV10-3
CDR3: CAISDPSGSSPRYEQYF

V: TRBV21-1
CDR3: CASSKTGKGQPQHF

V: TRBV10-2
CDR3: CASMASQETQYF

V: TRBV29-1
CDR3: CSVARTGQETQYF

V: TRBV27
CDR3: CASSPTVQSSPPLHF

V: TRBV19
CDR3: CASSASQGMNEQYF

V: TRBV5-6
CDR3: CASSPKSTDTQYF

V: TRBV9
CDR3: CASSVGSGQETQYF

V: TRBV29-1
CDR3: CSVEDLLVNEQFF

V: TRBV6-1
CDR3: CASSIQRGETQYF

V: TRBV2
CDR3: CASSGAGGENIQYF

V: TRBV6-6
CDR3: CASSYSTGQAYEQYF

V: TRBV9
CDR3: CASSPGLAVNTGELFF

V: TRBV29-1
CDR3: CSADRDKNTEAFF

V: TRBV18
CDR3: CASSTSPRGAANEKLFF

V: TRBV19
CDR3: CASSKAEDQPQHF

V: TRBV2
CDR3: CASSTPGLAEYNEQFF

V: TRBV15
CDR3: CATSREAASNQPQHF